One and the same sample provided the 5 T cell receptor beta chains below, sequenced in a study of CD8+CD57+ T cells in acquired aplastic anemia. TCR beta VDJ and CDR3 profiling used genomic DNA as template. TCRdb re-derived calls from the reads in MiXCR, one entry per CDR3 protein. The sample records 180,000 or so distinct CDR3 sequences, roughly half being singletons. The sequencing input was sorted CD4+, CD8+, or CD8+CD57+ T cells (not recorded which) from PBMCs. The receptors here all came from a human donor in good health.

This clonotype was recorded at least ten times. The CDR3 DNA sequence: TGCGCCAGCAGCCTACTCCGGACAGGGAACACTGAAGCTTTCTTT. Translating it yields CASSLLRTGNTEAFF. The chain joins TRBV4-3 to TRBJ1-1; TRBD1 agrees at 7 bases. The CDR3 covers 15 residues. The V gene end was trimmed by 4 bases and the J gene end by 1 base; junction bases not matched to a gene: 6. Germline V gene sequence: CDR1 LGHNA, CDR2 YSLEER.

This clonotype was found a few times. This chain links TRBV7-9 with TRBJ1-5, with D possibly TRBD1 on 5 matching bases. Germline loops: CDR1 SEHNR, CDR2 FQNEAQ (reference sequence). V was clipped by 5 bases and J by 2 bases, with 13 bases between them. This CDR3 contains 15 residues. The CDR3 coding sequence is TGTGCCAGCAGCCCAGGGTATGACGGCAATCAGCCCCAGCATTTT. Translation gives CASSPGYDGNQPQHF.

This clonotype was recorded at least ten times. The chain recombines TRBV12-3 or TRBV12-4 with TRBJ2-1; TRBD1 might be the D (5 bases). Deletions cut 1 base from V and 7 bases from J, with 14 bases between. The CDR3 length is 15 residues. CDR3 amino acids: CASSLGLPKGNEQFF. Written as DNA, the CDR3 is TGTGCCAGCAGTTTAGGACTCCCTAAGGGGAATGAGCAGTTCTTC.

The chain combines TRBV7-2 with TRBJ2-7; 9 positions match TRBD1. Trimming removed 6 bases from V and 3 bases from J; junction bases left unmatched: 6. The CDR3 is 14 amino acids. Germline V gives CDR1 SGHTA, CDR2 FQGNSA. The CDR3 sequence: CASSWTGEFYEQYF. The CDR3 nucleotides read TGTGCCAGCAGTTGGACAGGGGAATTCTACGAGCAGTACTTC.

The sample holds a few counts of this clonotype. A much bigger clone sits one base away, suggesting this may be a read error. The chain couples TRBV14 to TRBJ1-6; D is undetermined. The V and J ends lost 5 bases and 3 bases respectively, with 11 bases between them. Looked up from germline, CDR1 is SGHDN and CDR2 is FVKESK. The CDR3 covers 15 residues. CDR3 DNA sequence: TGTGCCAGCAGCGCAGGACGGGGCTATAATTCACCCCTCCACTTT. It specifies CASSAGRGYNSPLHF.